The 25 T cell receptor beta chains listed next were all sequenced from one sample in a study of blood T cell repertoires in COVID-19. Profiling relied on immunoSEQ multiplex PCR, and the TCRdb table lists in-frame clones only, not all of them. The table has 240,000 or so clones, roughly four fifths seen once. Sample: peripheral blood. Every receptor here comes from a woman at least 80 years old with COVID-19, enrolled during active disease.

V usage is TRBV5-4 and J usage is TRBJ2-7, with a weak D call TRBD1 (6 bases). Between the trimmed V and J ends, which lost 4 bases and 7 bases, there was a span of 21 bases. Germline-derived CDR1 and CDR2 are SGHNT and YYREEE (reference sequence). There are 15 residues in the CDR3. CDR3 nucleotides: TGTGCCAGCAGCACACCGGACAGAGGAGCGAGGGAGCAGTACTTC. Translation gives CASSTPDRGAREQYF.

This clone was detected a few times. The chain links TRBV7-2 to TRBJ1-1; tentatively, D is TRBD1 (6 bases). The length of the CDR3 is 13 residues. Germline-derived CDR1 and CDR2 are SGHTA and FQGNSA. Trimming shortened V by 10 bases and J by 2 bases, and 14 bases separated the two germline ends. In DNA form, the CDR3 reads TGTGCCACCGGAAGGGGACACAACACTGAAGCTTTCTTT. Translated, it gives CATGRGHNTEAFF.

This clone was detected only a few times. The chain recombines TRBV30 with TRBJ1-5; 10 bases match TRBD1. With V trimmed by 2 bases and J by 6 bases, 7 bases remained unmatched. Germline CDR1 is GTSNPN and CDR2 is SVGIG (reference sequence). There are 15 residues in the CDR3. The CDR3 bases are TGTGCCTGGAGTCCTGGGACAGGGGACGGTCAGCCCCAGCATTTT. Protein: CAWSPGTGDGQPQHF.

This chain connects TRBV30 to TRBJ1-5; TRBD1 might be the D (6 bases). The germline V gene encodes CDR1 GTSNPN and CDR2 SVGIG (reference sequence). The CDR3 sequence is 13 residues long. V was clipped by 2 bases and J by 8 bases, with 13 bases between them. The CDR3 protein is CAWSRGGREPQHF. DNA for the CDR3: TGTGCCTGGAGTCGGGGGGGGCGGGAGCCCCAGCATTTT.

V gene TRBV19 combines with J gene TRBJ2-3, with TRBD2 matching over 12 bases. This CDR3 has 16 residues. CDR1 and CDR2 from the germline V gene are LNHDA and SQIVND (reference sequence). With 5 bases clipped from V and 2 bases from J, the junction kept 5 bases outside the gene matches. The CDR3 DNA reads as TGTGCCAGTAGTTGGACTAGCGGGGTCTCCACAGATACGCAGTATTTT. This encodes CASSWTSGVSTDTQYF.

CDR3 DNA: TGTGCCAGCAGCCTTGGGACAGGGGGCCGGGGACTTTCCTACAATGAGCAGTTCTTC. This sequence encodes CASSLGTGGRGLSYNEQFF. The rearrangement uses TRBV14 and TRBJ2-1; TRBD1 aligns across 12 bases. The CDR3 has 19 amino acids. J lost 1 base, V lost 4 bases, and 11 bases had no gene match. Germline V lookup: CDR1 SGHDN, CDR2 FVKESK.

V gene TRBV18 combines with J gene TRBJ1-1, with unresolved D. CDR3 length: 13 residues. Germline V CDR1 and CDR2: KGHSH, LQKENI. Trimming stripped 2 bases from V and 0 bases from J, with 4 bases between. The CDR3 DNA sequence: TGTGCCAGCTCACCAGAGATGAACACTGAAGCTTTCTTT. As protein: CASSPEMNTEAFF.

This clone was observed a handful of times. The chain uses TRBV5-4 and TRBJ1-4; the match to TRBD1 covers 7 bases. The germline gives CDR1 SGHNT, CDR2 YYREEE (reference sequence). V shed 4 bases and J 4 bases; nucleotides not matched to a gene: 7. This CDR3 is built from 15 residues. As DNA, the CDR3 is TGTGCCAGCAGCACTAACAGGGGACTTAATGAAAAACTGTTTTTT. Residues: CASSTNRGLNEKLFF. Drawing the rest from reference TRBV5-4 and TRBJ1-4, the complete variable domain is ETGVTQSPTHLIKTRGQQVTLRCSSQSGHNTVSWYQQALGQGPQFIFQYYREEENGRGNFPPRFSGLQFPNYSSELNVNALELDDSALYLCASSTNRGLNEKLFFGSGTQLSVL.

The V and J genes are TRBV6-2 or TRBV6-3 and TRBJ2-3; 8 bases map to TRBD1. Germline lookup yields CDR1 MNHEY and CDR2 SVGEGT. V lost 2 bases to trimming and J lost 2 bases; unmatched junction nucleotides: 6. CDR3 length: 16 amino acids. Here the CDR3 DNA reads TGTGCCAGCAGTTACCTAGGACAGGGAAACACAGATACGCAGTATTTT. Translated: CASSYLGQGNTDTQYF.

The chain couples TRBV18 to TRBJ2-7; perhaps TRBD1 as D (7 bases). The CDR3 sequence is 15 residues long. From germline, CDR1 is KGHSH and CDR2 LQKENI. Trimming pared 3 bases from V and 0 bases from J, leaving 12 bases between. In DNA, the CDR3 is TGTGCCAGCTCACCCAGCAGGGGGGTCTCCTACGAGCAGTACTTC. Amino acid sequence: CASSPSRGVSYEQYF.

The chain couples TRBV5-8 to TRBJ2-4; D remains unclear. CDR1 is SGHTS and CDR2 is YDEGEE in the germline V gene. The CDR3 sequence is 13 residues long. V dropped 2 bases and J dropped 4 bases, with 7 bases sitting between them. The DNA of the CDR3 is TGTGCCAGCAGCTTTGCACTGAAAAACATTCAGTACTTC. This codes for CASSFALKNIQYF.

The genes are TRBV6-5 and TRBJ1-3, with 8 nucleotides matching TRBD1. Trimming cost V 0 bases and J 1 base; bases outside gene matches: 2. Germline-derived CDR1 and CDR2 are MNHEY and SVGAGI. This CDR3 has 16 amino acids. CDR3 region: CASSYSRQGSGNTIYF. CDR3 nucleotide sequence: TGTGCCAGCAGTTACTCCCGACAGGGGTCTGGAAACACCATATATTTT.

This clone was seen a few times. The chain has TRBV28 and TRBJ1-6; D is unclear. CDR1 MDHEN and CDR2 SYDVKM come from the germline V gene. Trimming took off 5 bases at V and 9 bases at J, with 8 bases between the two ends. The CDR3 is 12 residues long. As DNA, the CDR3 is TGTGCCAGCAGTCGGAGGCTTTCACCCCTCCACTTT. It codes for CASSRRLSPLHF.

The chain is built from TRBV19 and TRBJ1-2; 8 bases align to TRBD1. CDR3 length: 16 amino acids. V was pared by 5 bases and J by 0 bases, with 8 bases of the junction left unmatched. Germline values: CDR1 LNHDA, CDR2 SQIVND (reference sequence). As DNA, the CDR3 is TGTGCCAGTAGTGGTGGACAGGGCGCTACTAACTATGGCTACACCTTC. This translates into CASSGGQGATNYGYTF.

The rearrangement joins TRBV27 to TRBJ2-3; D call uncertain. The germline CDR1 and CDR2 sequences are MNHEY and SMNVEV (reference sequence). CDR3 length: 16 amino acids. Trimming pared 4 bases from V and 4 bases from J, leaving 18 bases between. The CDR3 reads CASSSLPYSLSDTQYF. The CDR3 DNA sequence: TGTGCCAGCAGTTCCCTACCTTACAGTTTATCAGATACGCAGTATTTT.

The rearrangement uses TRBV19 and TRBJ1-4, with D unresolved. The germline gives CDR1 LNHDA, CDR2 SQIVND (reference sequence). This CDR3 comprises 15 residues. V lost 3 bases to trimming and J lost 0 bases, with 8 bases between them. The CDR3 here is CASSMGRTTNEKLFF. The CDR3, as DNA: TGTGCCAGTAGTATGGGCAGAACAACTAATGAAAAACTGTTTTTT.

The chain employs TRBV28 and TRBJ2-7; possibly TRBD2 for D (6 bases). The germline CDR1 and CDR2 sequences are MDHEN and SYDVKM. V lost 1 base and J lost 4, with 11 bases in between. This CDR3 comprises 14 residues. The CDR3 nucleotides read TGTGCCAGCAGTTTATTGGGGGGTACTTACGAGCAGTACTTC. It codes for CASSLLGGTYEQYF.

This clone was seen a single time. This chain links TRBV12-5 with TRBJ2-3, with no clear D. Germline CDR1 is LGHNT and CDR2 is FRNRAP. This CDR3 region has 17 residues. V lost 1 base and J lost 1, with 15 bases in between. The CDR3 is CASGLGASSEGTDTQYF. CDR3 bases: TGTGCTAGTGGTTTGGGGGCCAGTTCGGAAGGCACAGATACGCAGTATTTT.

The rearrangement links TRBV29-1 to TRBJ1-1, with no clear D. CDR1 is SQVTM and CDR2 is ANQGSEA in the germline V gene. There are 11 residues in the CDR3. V gave up 4 bases and J gave up 4 bases, with 7 bases separating them. CDR3 DNA: TGCAGCGTTGTAGGAGTCACTGAAGCTTTCTTT. Translating gives CSVVGVTEAFF.

This clone has just a few counts. The gene calls are TRBV7-8 and TRBJ1-1; TRBD1 might be the D (5 bases). CDR3 length: 14 amino acids. The V gene lost 2 bases and the J gene lost 11 bases, with 18 bases spanning the gap. CDR1 is SGHVS, CDR2 FQNEAQ, per germline. For the CDR3, the DNA is TGTGCCAGCAGCTTAAGAGATCATGGGGCGCGGGCTTTCTTT. Protein product: CASSLRDHGARAFF.

This clone appeared a few times. The CDR3 reads CASSLEQVGPYGYTF. The CDR3, as DNA: TGTGCCAGCAGCTTAGAACAGGTCGGACCCTATGGCTACACCTTC. This chain uses TRBV7-2 with TRBJ1-2, with D tentatively TRBD1 (5 bases). This CDR3 is 15 amino acids long. Trimming took off 1 base at V and 4 bases at J, with 13 bases between the two ends. CDR1 is SGHTA and CDR2 is FQGNSA in the germline V gene.

Written as DNA, the CDR3 is TGCAGCGTTGAAGCCAGAGCGGGGGGCACTGAAGCTTTCTTT. Translation gives CSVEARAGGTEAFF. This chain uses TRBV29-1 with TRBJ1-1; D perhaps matches TRBD1 (5 bases). Germline V lookup: CDR1 SQVTM, CDR2 ANQGSEA. The ends were cut back, 1 base at V and 4 bases at J, with 13 bases in the middle. The CDR3 extends over 14 amino acids.

V usage is TRBV6-1 and J usage is TRBJ2-3; 11 positions match TRBD2. CDR3 length equals 16 residues. CDR1 and CDR2 (germline): MNHNS, SASEGT. The ends lost 1 base at V and 4 bases at J; junction bases unmatched: 4. The CDR3: CASSEETSGASDTQYF. Written as DNA, the CDR3 is TGTGCCAGCAGTGAAGAGACTAGCGGGGCCTCAGATACGCAGTATTTT.

Only one count was recorded for this clone. The chain has TRBV19 and TRBJ1-5; possible D gene TRBD1, 5 bases. The germline CDR1 and CDR2 sequences are LNHDA and SQIVND (reference sequence). The V gene lost 1 base and the J gene lost 7 bases, with 17 bases spanning the gap. The CDR3 contains 16 residues. The CDR3 bases are TGTGCCAGTAGTATAGCGCAGGGCCCTTTGGGGCAGCCCCAGCATTTT. This sequence encodes CASSIAQGPLGQPQHF.

This chain connects TRBV28 to TRBJ2-3, with 13 positions matching TRBD2. This CDR3 region has 16 residues. Looked up from germline, CDR1 is MDHEN and CDR2 is SYDVKM. V lost 5 bases and J lost 0; bases outside the gene matches: 2. For the CDR3, the DNA is TGTGCCAGCAGTGGACTAGCGGGAGTTAGCACAGATACGCAGTATTTT. Encoded protein: CASSGLAGVSTDTQYF.